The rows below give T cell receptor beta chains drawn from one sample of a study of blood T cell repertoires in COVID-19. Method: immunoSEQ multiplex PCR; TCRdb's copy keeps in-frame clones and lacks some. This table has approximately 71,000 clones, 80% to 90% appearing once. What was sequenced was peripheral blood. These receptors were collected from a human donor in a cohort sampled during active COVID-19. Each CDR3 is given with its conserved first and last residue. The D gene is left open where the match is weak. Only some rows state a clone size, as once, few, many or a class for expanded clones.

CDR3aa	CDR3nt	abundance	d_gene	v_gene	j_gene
CAWSADSVAGGIGTQYF	TGTGCCTGGAGTGCGGACTCAGTAGCGGGAGGGATCGGTACGCAGTATTTT	NA	TRBD2	TRBV30	TRBJ2-3
CASSTISGGLAGINNEQFF	TGTGCCAGTAGTACCATTAGTGGGGGACTAGCGGGGATCAACAATGAGCAGTTCTTC	NA	TRBD2	TRBV19	TRBJ2-1
CASSLEAQGAFPDTQYF	TGCGCCAGCAGCTTGGAGGCCCAGGGGGCGTTCCCAGATACGCAGTATTTT	once	TRBD1	TRBV5-1	TRBJ2-3
CASSYAPPGVGEQYF	TGTGCCAGCAGTTACGCCCCTCCAGGGGTGGGCGAGCAGTACTTC	NA	NA	TRBV6-5	TRBJ2-7
CASSPGTGTTGYTF	TGTGCCAGCAGCCCCGGGACAGGGACAACTGGCTACACCTTC	once	TRBD1	TRBV5-6	TRBJ1-2
CASSQEAAGGQAFF	TGTGCCAGCAGCCAAGAGGCGGCAGGGGGCCAAGCTTTCTTT	NA	TRBD1	TRBV3-1/TRBV3-2	TRBJ1-1
CASSLAEPGLAKFF	TGTGCCAGCAGCTTAGCTGAACCGGGACTAGCAAAGTTCTTC	NA	TRBD2	TRBV7-8	TRBJ2-1
CASSPWTSGRNYEQYF	TGTGCCAGCAGCCCGTGGACTAGCGGACGGAACTACGAGCAGTACTTC	once	TRBD2	TRBV5-6	TRBJ2-7
CASSLDRALQETQYF	TGCGCCAGCAGCCTCGACAGAGCGCTACAAGAGACCCAGTACTTC	NA	NA	TRBV5-1	TRBJ2-5
CASSRRDGGPPNEQFF	TGCGCCAGCAGCCGAAGGGATGGCGGGCCACCGAATGAGCAGTTCTTC	NA	NA	TRBV4-1	TRBJ2-1
CASSLAGGFRYNEQFF	TGCGCCAGCAGCTTGGCCGGAGGATTCCGGTACAATGAGCAGTTCTTC	NA	NA	TRBV5-1	TRBJ2-1
CASSFVPGPSHF	TGTGCCAGCAGTTTTGTTCCGGGTCCAAGTCATTTT	NA	NA	TRBV28	TRBJ1-5
CASSYGLADSFYEQYF	TGTGCCAGCAGTTACGGGCTAGCGGATTCATTCTACGAGCAGTACTTC	once	TRBD2	TRBV6-2/TRBV6-3	TRBJ2-7
CASSATGGVYGYTF	TGTGCCAGCAGCGCGACAGGGGGGGTATATGGCTACACCTTC	NA	TRBD1	TRBV9	TRBJ1-2